One and the same sample provided the 28 T cell receptor beta chains below, sequenced in a study of blood T cell repertoires in COVID-19. Using immunoSEQ multiplex PCR, the repertoire was profiled, and TCRdb retains in-frame clones only, with some absent. The repertoire holds about 320,000 clones, with over 70% as singletons. The specimen was PBMCs or T cells enriched from blood (not recorded which). These receptors all come from a man aged 25-45 years who had recovered from COVID-19.

V is TRBV4-1 and J is TRBJ2-5; 13 bases are a match to TRBD2. There are 15 residues in the CDR3. Germline values: CDR1 MGHRA, CDR2 YSYEKL. V shed 6 bases and J 5 bases; nucleotides not matched to a gene: 6. CDR3 in amino acids: CASSRGLAGEETQYF. CDR3 sequence (DNA): TGCGCCAGCAGTCGTGGACTAGCGGGGGAGGAGACCCAGTACTTC.

The chain recombines TRBV21-1 with TRBJ2-5; the listed D gene, TRBD2, was not tested against the DNA. TRBV21-1 is shown as a pseudogene. The CDR3 covers 15 residues. The CDR3 loop reads CASSKACTSGETQYF. The CDR3 DNA reads as TGTGCCAGCAGCAAAGCGTGTACTAGCGGGGAGACCCAGTACTTC.

V and J are TRBV7-9 and TRBJ2-2; 10 positions match TRBD1. This CDR3 has 15 residues. V was pared by 6 bases and J by 5 bases, with 6 bases of the junction left unmatched. The germline V gene encodes CDR1 SEHNR and CDR2 FQNEAQ (reference sequence). CDR3 DNA sequence: TGTGCCAGCAGATATCCGGGACAGGGGACCGGGGAGCTGTTTTTT. Residues: CASRYPGQGTGELFF.

CDR3 DNA: TGTGCCAGCAGACGACTAGCGGGGGCAGATACGCAGTATTTT. Its protein product is CASRRLAGADTQYF. This chain joins TRBV6-5 and TRBJ2-3; 12 bases are shared with TRBD2. CDR1 and CDR2 from the germline V gene are MNHEY and SVGAGI. After removal of 6 bases from V and 4 bases from J, the junction contained 2 bases not matched to a gene. The length of the CDR3 is 14 residues.

The chain combines TRBV5-4 with TRBJ2-7; 8 bases are shared with TRBD1. Per germline, CDR1 SGHNT and CDR2 YYREEE (reference sequence). V dropped 2 bases and J dropped 3; count of bases not matched to a gene: 10. The CDR3 is 16 residues long. This chain's CDR3 is CASSLGGQAPYYEQYF. CDR3 DNA sequence: TGTGCCAGCAGCTTAGGGGGACAGGCTCCTTACTACGAGCAGTACTTC.

The chain recombines TRBV7-6 with TRBJ2-3; D may be TRBD1 (5 bases). CDR1 is SGHVS, CDR2 FNYEAQ, per germline. This CDR3 comprises 15 residues. V lost 5 bases, J lost 3 bases, and 15 bases lay in between. DNA of the CDR3: TGTGCCAGCAGCCCGTACTCGGACAATACAGATACGCAGTATTTT. This codes for CASSPYSDNTDTQYF.

V usage is TRBV7-8 and J usage is TRBJ2-3, with 10 bases matching TRBD2. V lost 8 bases to trimming and J lost 3 bases; unmatched junction nucleotides: 14. CDR1 is SGHVS and CDR2 is FQNEAQ in the germline V gene. The CDR3 has 17 amino acids. CDR3 sequence reads: CASHLGSGGAWTDTQYF. The CDR3 DNA reads TGTGCCAGCCACCTAGGAAGCGGGGGGGCCTGGACAGATACGCAGTATTTT.

The rearrangement uses TRBV13 and TRBJ2-1, with TRBD1 identical over 8 bases. V gave up 4 bases and J gave up 0 bases; unmatched junction bases: 11. The CDR3 loop spans 18 amino acids. Per germline, CDR1 PRHDT and CDR2 FYEKMQ (reference sequence). The chain's CDR3 is CASSWTGTSLSSYNEQFF. CDR3 sequence (DNA): TGTGCCAGCAGCTGGACAGGGACCTCCCTTAGCTCCTACAATGAGCAGTTCTTC.

This rearrangement joins TRBV30 to TRBJ2-5; weak D call: TRBD1 (5 bases). CDR1 and CDR2 (germline): GTSNPN, SVGIG (reference sequence). This CDR3 spans 14 amino acids. The V gene lost 0 bases and the J gene lost 4 bases, with 12 bases spanning the gap. The CDR3 region is CAWSVLREGETQYF. The CDR3 bases are TGTGCCTGGAGTGTGCTCAGGGAAGGAGAGACCCAGTACTTC. Filled out from reference TRBV30 and TRBJ2-5, the complete variable domain reads SQTIHQWPATLVQPVGSPLSLECTVEGTSNPNLYWYRQAAGRGLQLLFYSVGIGQISSEVPQNLSASRPQDRQFILSSKKLLLSDSGFYLCAWSVLREGETQYFGPGTRLLVL.

The rearrangement joins TRBV28 to TRBJ2-1; weak D call: TRBD2 (5 bases). The CDR3 loop spans 13 amino acids. Germline values: CDR1 MDHEN, CDR2 SYDVKM. V was clipped by 1 base and J by 9 bases, with 10 bases between them. CDR3 residues: CASSLYRGSEQFF. The CDR3 DNA sequence: TGTGCCAGCAGTTTATATCGGGGATCTGAGCAGTTCTTC.

V gene TRBV7-6 combines with J gene TRBJ2-2; 11 bases match TRBD2. Germline CDR1 is SGHVS and CDR2 is FNYEAQ. The CDR3 length is 16 residues. V dropped 5 bases and J dropped 7; count of bases not matched to a gene: 9. The CDR3 DNA reads TGTGCCAGCAGCCTCACTAGCGGGGGAGCGGGCGGGGAGCTGTTTTTT. Translating gives CASSLTSGGAGGELFF.

The V call is TRBV14, the J call TRBJ1-2; TRBD1 is a possible D gene (6 bases). Germline CDR1 and CDR2: SGHDN and FVKESK. This CDR3 has 13 residues. V shed 11 bases and J shed 4 bases, with 17 bases lying between them. The CDR3 sequence: CASGRGTGYGYTF. CDR3 DNA: TGTGCCTCCGGGAGGGGGACCGGCTATGGCTACACCTTC.

In this sample, this clone turned up a few times. The J gene is TRBJ1-3, the V gene TRBV7-8; the D is unclear. Germline CDR1 and CDR2: SGHVS and FQNEAQ. V lost 3 bases, J lost 0 bases, and 15 bases lay in between. The CDR3 runs to 17 residues. Here the CDR3 DNA reads TGTGCCAGCAGCTTTGGTTGGGAGACGAACTCTGGAAACACCATATATTTT. It yields the protein CASSFGWETNSGNTIYF.

The genes are TRBV10-3 and TRBJ1-5; D might be TRBD1 (5 bases). The CDR3 covers 15 residues. CDR1 and CDR2 from the germline V gene are ENHRY and SYGVKD. V was pared by 0 bases and J by 5 bases, with 11 bases between. The CDR3 protein is CAISESGGGDQPQHF. CDR3 DNA sequence: TGTGCCATCAGTGAGTCCGGGGGGGGTGATCAGCCCCAGCATTTT.

V usage is TRBV12-2 and J usage is TRBJ2-7; the D segment call TRBD2 is taken from the table without a DNA check. TRBV12-2 is a pseudogene segment. CDR3 length: 16 amino acids. In DNA form, the CDR3 reads TGTGCAAGTCGCTTACGACTAGCGAGGAGCTCCTACGAGCAGTACTTC. Its translation: CASRLRLARSSYEQYF.

This chain joins TRBV6-5 and TRBJ2-1; a weak D match, TRBD2 (5 bases). The V gene lost 2 bases and the J gene lost 0 bases, with 8 bases spanning the gap. Germline assignment: CDR1 MNHEY and CDR2 SVGAGI. The CDR3 totals 15 residues. The CDR3 region is CASSYGRPSYNEQFF. The CDR3 DNA reads TGTGCCAGCAGTTACGGGAGACCCTCCTACAATGAGCAGTTCTTC.

The chain combines TRBV3-1 (or the pseudogene TRBV3-2) with TRBJ2-7; D gene ambiguous. Germline V gives CDR1 LGHDT, CDR2 YNNKEL (reference sequence). This CDR3 is built from 14 residues. Trimming stripped 0 bases from V and 1 base from J, with 7 bases between. The CDR3 DNA reads TGTGCCAGCAGCCAAGATCCCTCTTCCTACGAGCAGTACTTC. This codes for CASSQDPSSYEQYF.

The chain recombines TRBV25-1 with TRBJ1-6; 10 bases align to TRBD1. CDR1 MGHDK and CDR2 SYGVNS come from the germline V gene. With V trimmed by 4 bases and J by 9 bases, 6 bases remained unmatched. The CDR3 is made up of 15 amino acids. CDR3 loop: CASSGRQGASSPLHF. For the CDR3, the DNA is TGTGCCAGCAGTGGGCGACAGGGGGCCAGTTCACCCCTCCACTTT.

This clone was detected many times. CDR3 in DNA: TGTGCCAGCAGCCAAGCCGGGACAGGGGTCGACGAGCAGTACTTC. This gives the protein CASSQAGTGVDEQYF. J is TRBJ2-7 and V is TRBV4-2; 10 bases are shared with TRBD1. V shed 1 base and J 5 bases; nucleotides not matched to a gene: 5. The CDR3 contains 15 residues. Germline CDR1 and CDR2: LGHNA and YNFKEQ.

This rearrangement joins TRBV9 to TRBJ1-3; tentatively, D is TRBD1 (6 bases). Trimming took off 5 bases at V and 3 bases at J, with 15 bases between the two ends. Germline-derived CDR1 and CDR2 are SGDLS and YYNGEE. This CDR3 contains 15 residues. The CDR3 loop reads CASSESGTFGNTIYF. The CDR3 region has the DNA TGTGCCAGCAGTGAGTCCGGGACATTTGGAAACACCATATATTTT.

V is TRBV6-5 and J is TRBJ1-6, with 8 bases identical to TRBD1. The ends lost 6 bases at V and 10 bases at J; junction bases unmatched: 8. The CDR3 length is 14 residues. From germline, CDR1 is MNHEY and CDR2 SVGAGI. The CDR3 is CASRPTGGMSPLHF. CDR3 bases: TGTGCCAGCAGACCCACAGGGGGAATGTCACCCCTCCACTTT.

CDR3 in DNA: TGTGCCAGCAGCCAATTACAGGGGAACACTGAAGCTTTCTTT. Translated, it gives CASSQLQGNTEAFF. The chain carries TRBV3-1 (or the pseudogene TRBV3-2) and TRBJ1-1, with a tentative D call TRBD1 (6 bases). The V gene lost 2 bases and the J gene lost 1 base, with 8 bases spanning the gap. There are 14 residues in the CDR3. Germline assignment: CDR1 LGHDT and CDR2 YNNKEL (reference sequence).

The chain combines TRBV5-1 with TRBJ1-1; possible D gene TRBD1, 5 bases. Germline lookup yields CDR1 SGHRS and CDR2 YFSETQ. CDR3 length equals 15 residues. Trimming removed 5 bases at V and 1 base at J, with 15 bases between. The CDR3 spells CASRPGFGGNTEAFF. Written as DNA, the CDR3 is TGCGCCAGCAGGCCTGGATTCGGGGGGAACACTGAAGCTTTCTTT. The whole variable domain, remainder taken from reference TRBV5-1 and TRBJ1-1, is KAGVTQTPRYLIKTRGQQVTLSCSPISGHRSVSWYQQTPGQGLQFLFEYFSETQRNKGNFPGRFSGRQFSNSRSEMNVSTLELGDSALYLCASRPGFGGNTEAFFGQGTRLTVV.

The chain joins TRBV7-7 to TRBJ2-5, with D tentatively TRBD2 (5 bases). With 6 bases removed from V and 5 bases from J, the gap between germline ends came to 13 bases. The CDR3 totals 13 residues. CDR1 and CDR2 (germline): SSHAT, FNYEAQ (reference sequence). Written as DNA, the CDR3 is TGTGCCAGCAGTTTAACTAGTGCGGAGACCCAGTACTTC. It specifies CASSLTSAETQYF.

The J gene is TRBJ2-7, the V gene TRBV29-1; a possible D gene is TRBD1 (5 bases). Trimming took off 4 bases at V and 0 bases at J, with 10 bases between the two ends. Per the germline V gene, CDR1 is SQVTM and CDR2 is ANQGSEA. The CDR3 is 13 amino acids. DNA of the CDR3: TGCAGCGTTGTCGGCAGGGCCTCCTACGAGCAGTACTTC. Translation gives CSVVGRASYEQYF.

This sequence joins TRBV2 and TRBJ2-7, with D tentatively TRBD1 (5 bases). CDR3 length equals 14 residues. Germline V lookup: CDR1 SNHLY, CDR2 FYNNEI. The germline V and J ends were trimmed by 8 bases and 3 bases, with 17 bases remaining between them. The CDR3 here is CASAPRQIDYEQYF. The CDR3 DNA reads TGTGCCAGCGCCCCTCGACAGATAGACTACGAGCAGTACTTC.

As for this clone: A much larger clone lies a single base off, so this may be a read error. This chain connects TRBV27 to TRBJ1-5; 8 bases are shared with TRBD1. Losses at the gene ends were 5 bases for V and 2 bases for J; bases not matched to a gene: 2. Germline CDR1 is MNHEY and CDR2 is SMNVEV (reference sequence). The CDR3 is 14 amino acids. CDR3 coding DNA: TGTGCCAGCAGTCCGACAGGGGGCAATCAGCCCCAGCATTTT. Protein: CASSPTGGNQPQHF.

This chain uses TRBV30 with TRBJ2-1, with unresolved D. The CDR3 runs 13 residues. Trimming cost V 3 bases and J 3 bases, with 9 bases left between them. In germline, CDR1 is GTSNPN, CDR2 SVGIG (reference sequence). The CDR3 DNA reads as TGTGCCTGGAGCTTTGCGGTCTACAATGAGCAGTTCTTC. This gives the protein CAWSFAVYNEQFF.